The 17 T cell receptor beta chains given below trace back to one sample, sequenced in a study of blood T cell repertoires in COVID-19. The table came from immunoSEQ multiplex PCR; TCRdb's copy has only in-frame clones and leaves some out. Counted here are 66,000 or so clones, about 86% occurring once; the ten biggest clones make up 5.5% to 7%. Sequenced input: peripheral blood. Every receptor here comes from a man between 50 and 59 years old with active COVID-19.

The V gene is TRBV10-3, the J gene TRBJ1-4; possible D gene TRBD1, 5 bases. The CDR3 sequence is 13 residues long. CDR1 ENHRY and CDR2 SYGVKD come from the germline V gene. V was cut by 0 bases and J by 8 bases, with 7 bases left in between. The CDR3 here is CAISESTEEKLFF. The CDR3 DNA follows: TGTGCCATCAGTGAGTCGACAGAGGAAAAACTGTTTTTT.

V and J are TRBV3-1 (or the pseudogene TRBV3-2) and TRBJ2-3; TRBD2 aligns across 10 bases. The V gene end was trimmed by 0 bases and the J gene end by 1 base; junction bases not matched to a gene: 4. Germline-derived CDR1 and CDR2 are LGHDT and YNNKEL (reference sequence). The CDR3 consists of 17 residues. CDR3 region: CASSQDHLAGGTDTQYF. The CDR3 DNA follows: TGTGCCAGCAGCCAAGATCACCTAGCGGGGGGCACAGATACGCAGTATTTT.

The genes are TRBV5-6 and TRBJ2-3, with D unclear. The CDR3 consists of 13 residues. CDR1 is SGHDT and CDR2 is YYEEEE in the germline V gene. Trimming took off 5 bases at V and 2 bases at J, with 9 bases between the two ends. The CDR3 spells CASREANTDTQYF. In nucleotides, the CDR3 is TGTGCCAGCAGAGAGGCGAACACAGATACGCAGTATTTT. The variable domain in full, with the rest retrieved from reference TRBV5-6 and TRBJ2-3, is DAGVTQSPTHLIKTRGQQVTLRCSPKSGHDTVSWYQQALGQGPQFIFQYYEEEERQRGNFPDRFSGHQFPNYSSELNVNALLLGDSALYLCASREANTDTQYFGPGTRLTVL.

DNA of the CDR3: TGTGCCAGCAGCCCCCGACAGGGATGGGACTATGGCTACACCTTC. This encodes CASSPRQGWDYGYTF. The chain has TRBV7-2 and TRBJ1-2; TRBD1 aligns across 7 bases. CDR1 SGHTA and CDR2 FQGNSA come from the germline V gene. The CDR3 loop spans 15 amino acids. V shed 5 bases, J shed 3 bases, and the junction held 9 bases outside the gene matches.

The chain couples TRBV6-5 to TRBJ2-3; the D is unclear. This CDR3 is built from 12 residues. The V end was cut by 6 bases, the J end by 2 bases, with 6 bases between. CDR1 MNHEY and CDR2 SVGAGI come from the germline V gene. The CDR3 region is CASRSSTDTQYF. The CDR3 nucleotides are TGTGCCAGCAGATCGTCCACAGATACGCAGTATTTT.

The genes are TRBV6-6 and TRBJ2-7; D is perhaps TRBD2 (6 bases). Trimming pared 7 bases from V and 2 bases from J, leaving 15 bases between. The CDR3 extends over 14 amino acids. The germline V gene encodes CDR1 MNHNY and CDR2 SVGAGI (reference sequence). The CDR3 is CASNPIAGPYEQYF. The CDR3 bases are TGTGCCAGCAACCCAATCGCGGGGCCCTACGAGCAGTACTTC.

The chain uses TRBV19 and TRBJ2-5, with D possibly being TRBD2 (5 bases). V was pared by 7 bases and J by 4 bases, with 16 bases between. This CDR3 spans 14 amino acids. CDR1 and CDR2 (germline): LNHDA, SQIVND (reference sequence). The CDR3 spells CASKRSGSRETQYF. DNA for the CDR3: TGTGCCAGTAAGCGGTCAGGTTCAAGAGAGACCCAGTACTTC.

This clone was picked up a small number of times. The gene calls are TRBV4-1 and TRBJ2-7; 8 bases match TRBD1. The CDR3 sequence is 13 residues long. Germline CDR1 is MGHRA and CDR2 is YSYEKL. V was clipped by 10 bases and J by 0 bases; unmatched bases: 5. The CDR3 sequence: CATGQGPSYEQYF. The CDR3 DNA follows: TGCGCCACAGGACAGGGCCCCTCCTACGAGCAGTACTTC.

The rearrangement uses TRBV5-6 and TRBJ2-2; D is possibly TRBD2 (5 bases). Germline V gene data show CDR1 as SGHDT and CDR2 as YYEEEE. The CDR3 runs 18 residues. Between the trimmed V and J ends, which lost 4 bases and 4 bases, there was a span of 23 bases. CDR3 in DNA: TGTGCCAGCAGCAATAATCCCCAGCTAGCACGCGGCACCGGGGAGCTGTTTTTT. As protein: CASSNNPQLARGTGELFF.

This clone was seen a few times. This sequence joins TRBV5-6 and TRBJ1-2, with D unclear. Between the trimmed V and J ends, which lost 1 base and 8 bases, there was a span of 6 bases. This CDR3 is built from 11 residues. Germline assignment: CDR1 SGHDT and CDR2 YYEEEE. CDR3 nucleotide sequence: TGTGCCAGCAGCTTGTATGCGGGCTACACCTTC. Its translation: CASSLYAGYTF.

The rearrangement uses TRBV6-5 and TRBJ1-2; 8 bases match TRBD1. Germline V gene sequence: CDR1 MNHEY, CDR2 SVGAGI. The CDR3 contains 13 residues. V lost 4 bases and J lost 4; bases outside the gene matches: 2. The CDR3 spells CASSFGQGYGYTF. The CDR3, as DNA: TGTGCCAGCAGTTTTGGACAGGGCTATGGCTACACCTTC.

The chain couples TRBV6-6 to TRBJ2-7, with D hard to call. V lost 2 bases and J lost 7, with 9 bases in between. The CDR3 contains 12 residues. The germline V gene has CDR1 MNHNY and CDR2 SVGAGI (reference sequence). Written as DNA, the CDR3 is TGTGCCAGCAGTTACCTCGCGCGGGAGCAGTACTTC. It yields the protein CASSYLAREQYF.

The rearrangement uses TRBV4-1 and TRBJ1-1; D is unclear. Germline V CDR1 and CDR2: MGHRA, YSYEKL. This CDR3 comprises 13 residues. With 2 bases removed from V and 4 bases from J, the gap between germline ends came to 8 bases. The CDR3 nucleotides read TGCGCCAGCAGCCAATCCTTCGGCACTGAAGCTTTCTTT. Protein sequence: CASSQSFGTEAFF.

In this sample, this clone turned up once. This sequence joins TRBV21-1 and TRBJ1-6; the D call of TRBD1 is as the table states it, not checked on the DNA. TRBV21-1 is recorded as a pseudogene. The CDR3 has 13 amino acids. The CDR3 DNA is TGTGCCAGCAGCAAGATTAGGGGGTCACCCCTCCACTTT. Its protein is CASSKIRGSPLHF.

V and J are TRBV5-1 and TRBJ1-1; D is ambiguous. Germline loops: CDR1 SGHRS, CDR2 YFSETQ. The ends were cut back, 3 bases at V and 5 bases at J, with 17 bases in the middle. This CDR3 is 15 amino acids long. CDR3 protein: CASSSYQVTNTEAFF. The CDR3 nucleotides are TGCGCCAGCAGCTCCTATCAGGTTACGAATACTGAAGCTTTCTTT.

As concerns this clone: An end of the junction differs from the germline gene, which may be a read error. The gene calls are TRBV19 and TRBJ1-5, with unresolved D. In germline, CDR1 is LNHDA, CDR2 SQIVND (reference sequence). This CDR3 contains 17 residues. The CDR3 region is CASSVDVSRRNNQPQHF. The CDR3, as DNA: TGTGCCAGTAGTGTAGACGTTTCTCGGAGAAACAATCAGCCCCAGCATTTT.

The chain couples TRBV5-4 to TRBJ2-2, with 9 bases lining up with TRBD1. V shed 4 bases and J 8 bases; nucleotides not matched to a gene: 12. Germline loops: CDR1 SGHNT, CDR2 YYREEE (reference sequence). This CDR3 has 16 amino acids. The chain's CDR3 is CASSSGTGRVGGELFF. The CDR3 DNA is TGTGCCAGCAGCAGCGGGACAGGGCGTGTAGGGGGGGAGCTGTTTTTT.